This TCR beta chain comes out of a study of blood T cell repertoires in COVID-19 (TCRdb year 2020). Looking at the study overall: The collaborator samples originated in the United States, Italy and Spain and spanned the acute and convalescent phases of COVID-19. The prospective study material was composed of cDNA or gDNA derived from T cells, B-cell-depleted T cells, or PBMCs. HLA class I and class II types, where available, came from metadata supplied by the sample provider rather than from assay-based typing. Samples came from the ongoing ImmuneRACE study (first 160 participants) plus 1,254 subjects from 6 global collaborators. A de-identified subject ID, COVID-19 status, age in years and sex were almost always included in the sample metadata. The dataset comprised deeply sampled blood TCRbeta repertoires from subjects exposed to, actively infected with, or recovered from COVID-19. The repertoires were made available in a free public database intended to serve as a resource for research on the immune response to SARS-CoV-2.

The CDR3, cysteine through phenylalanine, is 13 amino acids long. Solely the CDR3 DNA is kept, with 39 bases framed from the first base. V is cut by 4 bases and J by 8 bases, and the space between the germline ends is 14 bases. The germline V gene encodes CDR1 SQVTM and CDR2 ANQGSEA. TCRbeta CDR3 regions were amplified from genomic DNA using the immunoSEQ Assay, a bias-controlled multiplex PCR. As for the original processing: Nucleated cell counts per sample were estimated from amplification of reference gene primers within the assay. Sequence reads were collapsed and filtered to measure the absolute abundance of every unique TCRbeta CDR3 rearrangement. For each sample, productive Simpson clonality was calculated by taking the square root of Simpson's diversity index across productive rearrangements. TCRdb took this table from immuneACCESS and kept in-frame rearrangements with V and J called. Such tables lack part of the clones; where checked against another copy, unresolved V genes explain under half of the gap, and the rest is unexplained. V and J calls and clone size are copied from that table; D and trimming were computed from the DNA. For this sample there are 220,000 or so clones; roughly 89% appear just once. The ten largest clones add up to roughly 16% of the sample.

General conclusions and limits of the study: The amount of clinical and demographic metadata varied by source and participant and was provided uncurated.

Participants in the prospective study were enrolled through a virtual design, were aged 18 to 89 years, and lived in 24 United States geographic areas. In the prospective study, participants were assigned to cohorts based on the clinical history participants reported in a screening survey and a study questionnaire. Exposed participants had been in contact, within 2 weeks of entering the study, with a person who had a PCR-confirmed or clinician-diagnosed case of COVID-19. Each participant in the prospective study had whole blood, serum and a nasopharyngeal or oropharyngeal swab collected by mobile phlebotomists. Participants in the prospective study had the option to provide additional blood draws and questionnaires over a roughly two-month period. Prospective study blood samples were shipped either frozen or at room temperature before DNA extraction. This clone has just one count. What antigen it recognizes has not been identified. No much larger clonotype is one base removed from it; base qualities were not supplied.

Input material: PBMCs or T cells enriched from blood (not recorded which). The receptor comes from a young man who had been exposed to COVID-19. The chain was built from TRBV29-1 and TRBJ1-4; possibly the D gene is TRBD1, per 5 matching bases. The CDR3 amino acid sequence is: CSVGQSEGEKLFF. In nucleotides, the sequence is TGCAGCGTTGGACAGAGTGAAGGAGAAAAACTGTTTTTT. The full variable domain, with segments outside the CDR3 supplied by the reference TRBV29-1 and TRBJ1-4 proteins, appears as SAVISQKPSRDICQRGTSLTIQCQVDSQVTMMFWYRQQPGQSLTLIATANQGSEATYESGFVIDKFPISRPNLTFSTLTVSNMSPEDSSIYLCSVGQSEGEKLFFGSGTQLSVL.